These 19 T cell receptor beta chains were all obtained from the same sample, sequenced in a study of neurological immune-mediated disorders. Each CDR3 protein is one row after TCRdb ran MiXCR on the 5' RACE reads. Of roughly 16,000 distinct CDR3 sequences detected, roughly 14% appear once; the ten largest clones hold roughly an eighth. Sequencing was done on a sample of PBMCs. These receptors were taken from a man in his sixties with HTLV-1-associated myelopathy (HAM/TSP).

This clonotype was seen at least ten times. V is TRBV7-9 and J is TRBJ2-7, with 7 bases lining up with TRBD1. This CDR3 comprises 14 residues. V dropped 5 bases and J dropped 3; count of bases not matched to a gene: 7. CDR1 and CDR2 (germline): SEHNR, FQNEAQ (reference sequence). The DNA for the CDR3 is TGTGCCAGCAGCCTTACAGGGGTTAACTACGAGCAGTACTTC. Translated: CASSLTGVNYEQYF. The entire variable domain, with the rest obtained from reference TRBV7-9 and TRBJ2-7, is as follows: DTGVSQNPRHKITKRGQNVTFRCDPISEHNRLYWYRQTLGQGPEFLTYFQNEAQLEKSRLLSDRFSAERPKGSFSTLEIQRTEQGDSAMYLCASSLTGVNYEQYFGPGTRLTVT.

The table lists this clonotype with a few counts. The chain combines TRBV6-5 with TRBJ1-2, with D maybe TRBD1 (5 bases). The germline CDR1 and CDR2 sequences are MNHEY and SVGAGI. There are 15 residues in the CDR3. V gave up 4 bases and J gave up 5 bases, with 17 bases separating them. The CDR3 region has the DNA TGTGCCAGCAGTTCCGGGACGGATCCCTGGTATGGCTACACCTTC. Residues: CASSSGTDPWYGYTF.

This clonotype was recorded many times. The chain joins TRBV10-3 to TRBJ2-1; D remains unclear. Germline V gene sequence: CDR1 ENHRY, CDR2 SYGVKD. V gave up 10 bases and J gave up 1 base, with 11 bases separating them. CDR3 length: 13 amino acids. The CDR3 is CATDEGSYNEQFF. CDR3 DNA sequence: TGTGCCACCGATGAAGGGTCCTACAATGAGCAGTTCTTC.

This clonotype came up many times. V is TRBV20-1 and J is TRBJ2-7; 7 bases are shared with TRBD1. In germline, CDR1 is DFQATT, CDR2 SNEGSKA (reference sequence). The V segment lost 4 bases and the J segment 0 bases; nucleotides outside the gene matches: 12. This CDR3 contains 16 residues. As DNA, the CDR3 is TGCAGTGCTATTAATCCGGGACAGTCAAGCTCCTACGAGCAGTACTTC. Translated: CSAINPGQSSSYEQYF.

Many counts were recorded for this clonotype. The J gene is TRBJ1-1, the V gene TRBV5-5; D possibly corresponds to TRBD1 (5 bases). The CDR3 loop spans 13 amino acids. Trimming shortened V by 5 bases and J by 7 bases, and 15 bases separated the two germline ends. Germline V lookup: CDR1 SGHKS, CDR2 YYEKEE (reference sequence). The CDR3: CASSYLQGGEAFF. As DNA, the CDR3 is TGTGCCAGCAGTTACCTTCAGGGCGGTGAAGCTTTCTTT. Complete variable domain (other parts from reference TRBV5-5 and TRBJ1-1): DAGVTQSPTHLIKTRGQQVTLRCSPISGHKSVSWYQQVLGQGPQFIFQYYEKEERGRGNFPDRFSARQFPNYSSELNVNALLLGDSALYLCASSYLQGGEAFFGQGTRLTVV.

This clonotype was counted at least ten times. The V gene is TRBV7-9, the J gene TRBJ2-5; perhaps TRBD1 as D (5 bases). This CDR3 is 14 amino acids long. CDR1 and CDR2 (germline): SEHNR, FQNEAQ (reference sequence). V was clipped by 0 bases and J by 2 bases, with 7 bases between them. For the CDR3, the DNA is TGTGCCAGCAGCTTAGCCAGGGCACAAGAGACCCAGTACTTC. Amino acids: CASSLARAQETQYF.

This clonotype was found many times. The rearrangement joins TRBV7-2 to TRBJ2-1; 8 bases match TRBD2. The J segment lost 3 bases and the V segment lost 5 bases, leaving 6 bases of the junction unmatched. The germline CDR1 and CDR2 sequences are SGHTA and FQGNSA. CDR3 size: 15 residues. The CDR3 DNA reads TGTGCCAGCAGCCGAGGGAGCGGGGGCTACAATGAGCAGTTCTTC. Amino acids: CASSRGSGGYNEQFF.

By share of the sample, this clonotype is medium-sized. This rearrangement joins TRBV20-1 to TRBJ2-7; D is unresolved. The CDR3 has 14 amino acids. Between the trimmed V and J ends, which lost 6 bases and 0 bases, there was a span of 15 bases. The germline gives CDR1 DFQATT, CDR2 SNEGSKA (reference sequence). CDR3 sequence (DNA): TGCAGTGCCGTTCCCCCATCAAGCTCCTACGAGCAGTACTTC. Protein sequence: CSAVPPSSSYEQYF.

This clonotype was counted many times. V usage is TRBV20-1 and J usage is TRBJ2-1; weak D call: TRBD2 (6 bases). Trimming took 3 bases from V and 10 from J, leaving 22 bases between them. This CDR3 contains 15 residues. Germline V gives CDR1 DFQATT, CDR2 SNEGSKA (reference sequence). The CDR3 coding sequence is TGCAGTGCTAGGCCTACTGGCGGGGTCTTCGGGGAGCAGTTCTTC. Translated, it gives CSARPTGGVFGEQFF.

This clonotype was recorded at least ten times. This chain joins TRBV2 and TRBJ2-7, with D uncertain. V was cut by 7 bases and J by 7 bases, with 32 bases left in between. CDR1 and CDR2 from the germline V gene are SNHLY and FYNNEI. The length of the CDR3 is 18 residues. This CDR3 reads CASIPTPRPTLRSMEQYF. The CDR3, as DNA: TGTGCCAGCATTCCGACACCAAGACCGACCTTACGAAGCATGGAGCAGTACTTC.

The genes are TRBV11-2 and TRBJ2-5; TRBD1 matches 8 bases. Germline V lookup: CDR1 SGHAT, CDR2 FQNNGV. With V trimmed by 0 bases and J by 5 bases, 11 bases remained unmatched. The CDR3 sequence is 17 residues long. The CDR3 region is CASSLDTVQGAVETQYF. CDR3 DNA: TGTGCCAGCAGCTTAGATACAGTTCAGGGGGCAGTTGAGACCCAGTACTTC.

This clonotype was observed many times. The genes are TRBV9 and TRBJ2-2, with D possibly matching TRBD1 (5 bases). Deletions cut 3 bases from V and 3 bases from J, with 12 bases between. CDR3 length: 15 residues. Germline V gene lookup returns CDR1 SGDLS and CDR2 YYNGEE. This chain's CDR3 is CASSERGRDTGELFF. DNA of the CDR3: TGTGCCAGCAGCGAAAGGGGTCGGGACACCGGGGAGCTGTTTTTT.

This clonotype was seen at least ten times. This chain uses TRBV6-2 or TRBV6-3 with TRBJ1-2; no firm D call. Trimming left V 2 bases short and J 4 bases short, with 5 bases between. This CDR3 contains 12 residues. The germline V gene encodes CDR1 MNHEY and CDR2 SVGEGT. This CDR3 reads CASSYGSYGYTF. In DNA, the CDR3 is TGTGCCAGCAGTTACGGCAGCTATGGCTACACCTTC.

In this sample, this clonotype turned up many times. This CDR3 reads CSAQEQGGSAKNIQYF. CDR3 bases: TGCAGTGCCCAAGAGCAGGGGGGATCGGCCAAAAACATTCAGTACTTC. J is TRBJ2-4 and V is TRBV20-1, with D maybe TRBD1 (7 bases). The germline V gene has CDR1 DFQATT and CDR2 SNEGSKA (reference sequence). V was clipped by 6 bases and J by 1 base, with 19 bases between them. This CDR3 spans 16 amino acids.

At least ten counts were recorded for this clonotype. V usage is TRBV5-1 and J usage is TRBJ2-3, with D perhaps matching TRBD2 (5 bases). This CDR3 region has 13 residues. The V gene's germline CDR1 is SGHRS and CDR2 YFSETQ. Trimming removed 2 bases from V and 4 bases from J, with 8 bases in between. CDR3 amino acids: CASSFEGADTQYF. In DNA form, the CDR3 reads TGCGCCAGCAGCTTCGAGGGTGCAGATACGCAGTATTTT.

This clonotype was counted at least ten times. The chain recombines TRBV7-2 with TRBJ2-1, with no clear D. The CDR3 totals 11 residues. Trimming removed 5 bases from V and 10 bases from J, with 9 bases in between. Germline V gene data show CDR1 as SGHTA and CDR2 as FQGNSA. The CDR3 is CASSPYGEQFF. CDR3 coding DNA: TGTGCCAGCAGCCCTTATGGCGAGCAGTTCTTC. Variable domain in full (rest from reference TRBV7-2 and TRBJ2-1): GAGVSQSPSNKVTEKGKDVELRCDPISGHTALYWYRQSLGQGLEFLIYFQGNSAPDKSGLPSDRFSAERTGGSVSTLTIQRTQQEDSAVYLCASSPYGEQFFGPGTRLTVL.

This clonotype was detected ten times or more. The gene calls are TRBV5-1 and TRBJ2-1, with D perhaps being TRBD1 or TRBD2 (5 bases each). Deletions cut 1 base from V and 0 bases from J, with 11 bases between. The germline gives CDR1 SGHRS, CDR2 YFSETQ. The CDR3 is 16 residues long. CDR3 nucleotides: TGCGCCAGCAGCTTGCTCCGGGACGTCTCCTACAATGAGCAGTTCTTC. It specifies CASSLLRDVSYNEQFF. The full variable domain, rest sourced from reference TRBV5-1 and TRBJ2-1, is KAGVTQTPRYLIKTRGQQVTLSCSPISGHRSVSWYQQTPGQGLQFLFEYFSETQRNKGNFPGRFSGRQFSNSRSEMNVSTLELGDSALYLCASSLLRDVSYNEQFFGPGTRLTVL.

In this sample, this clonotype turned up many times. This sequence joins TRBV20-1 and TRBJ2-7, with 7 bases lining up with TRBD1. After removal of 5 bases from V and 5 bases from J, the junction contained 15 bases not matched to a gene. The CDR3 runs to 15 residues. CDR1 DFQATT and CDR2 SNEGSKA come from the germline V gene (reference sequence). Written as DNA, the CDR3 is TGCAGTGCTCACGCCTCGATAGGACAGGTTGACGAGCAGTACTTC. Amino acid sequence: CSAHASIGQVDEQYF.

This clonotype appeared many times. V usage is TRBV28 and J usage is TRBJ1-2, with 7 bases aligning to TRBD1. V lost 7 bases to trimming and J lost 8 bases; unmatched junction nucleotides: 7. Germline assignment: CDR1 MDHEN and CDR2 SYDVKM. The CDR3 loop spans 12 amino acids. The CDR3 spells CASTRGQRGYTF. The CDR3 nucleotides read TGTGCCAGCACAAGGGGACAGCGGGGCTACACCTTC.